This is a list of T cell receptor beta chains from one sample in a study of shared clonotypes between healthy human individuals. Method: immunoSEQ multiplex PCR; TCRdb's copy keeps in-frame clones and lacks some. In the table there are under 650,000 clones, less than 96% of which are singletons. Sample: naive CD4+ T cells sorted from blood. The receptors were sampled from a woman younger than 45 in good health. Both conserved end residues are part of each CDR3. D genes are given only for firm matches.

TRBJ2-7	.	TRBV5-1	CASSLFTRGEYEQYF
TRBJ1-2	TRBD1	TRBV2	CASSEDRDYGYTF
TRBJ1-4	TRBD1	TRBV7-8	CASSLRDRVNEEEKLFF
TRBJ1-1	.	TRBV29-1	CSVAVNTEAFF
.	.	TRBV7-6	CASSLERGGAYEQYF
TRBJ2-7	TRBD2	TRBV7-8	CASTLLGLAGDEQYF
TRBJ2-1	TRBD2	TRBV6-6	CASSIRTSGKNEQFF
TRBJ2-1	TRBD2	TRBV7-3	CASSLSPRGEQFF
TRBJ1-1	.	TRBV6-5	CASSSTRLNTEAFF
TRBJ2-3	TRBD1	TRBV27	CASTRDRGTDTQYF
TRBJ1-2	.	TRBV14	CASSQTVEGYTF
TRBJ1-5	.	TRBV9	CASSVGGALDSNQPQHF
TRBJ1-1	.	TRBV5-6	CASSKTGPQTEAFF
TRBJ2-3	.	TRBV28	CASSLVGDTQYF
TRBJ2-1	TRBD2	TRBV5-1	CASSLSSGGLSYNEQFF
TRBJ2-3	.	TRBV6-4	CASSENHLGSSKARTDTQYF
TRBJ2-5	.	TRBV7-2	CASSPGYGGETQYF
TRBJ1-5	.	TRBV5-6	CASSTGRTNQPQHF
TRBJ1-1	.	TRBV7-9	CASSLGPGKNTEAFF
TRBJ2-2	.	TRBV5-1	CASSLEGGTGELFF
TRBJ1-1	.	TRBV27	CASSGEGTEAFF
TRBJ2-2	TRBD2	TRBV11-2	CASNPGTRGTGELFF
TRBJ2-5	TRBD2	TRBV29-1	CSVGTSQETQYF
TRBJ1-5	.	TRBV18	CASSPGSNQPQHF
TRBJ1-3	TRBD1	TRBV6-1	CASCPDRGSGNTIYF
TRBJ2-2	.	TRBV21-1	CASSATKLGGGELFF
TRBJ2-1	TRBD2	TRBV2	CASPLGRGAWLFF
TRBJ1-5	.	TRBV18	CASSPNGGNQPQHF
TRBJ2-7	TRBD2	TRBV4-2	CASSQDLSGRVQQYF
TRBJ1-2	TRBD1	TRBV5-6	CASSPGQGDGYTF
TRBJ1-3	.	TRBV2	CASTPQGLGNTIYF
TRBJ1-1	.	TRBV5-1	CASSLGGRNTEAFF
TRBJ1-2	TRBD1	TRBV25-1	CASRQGRNGYTF
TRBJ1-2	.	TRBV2	CASPATAGNRVGGYTF
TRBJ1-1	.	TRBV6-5	CATVGPWNTEAFF
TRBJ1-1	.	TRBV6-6	CASSYLVDTEAFF
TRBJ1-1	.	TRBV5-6	CASTREVNTEAFF
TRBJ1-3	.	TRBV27	CASSLLWGTRSGNTIYF
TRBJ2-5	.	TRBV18	CASSLDSYQETQYF
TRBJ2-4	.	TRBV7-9	CASSTGDIQYF
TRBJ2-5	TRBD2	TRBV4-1	CASSQGGLAPQETQYF
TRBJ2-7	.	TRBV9	CASSPNSEGSFYEQYF
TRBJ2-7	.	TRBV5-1	CASSLALSGVYEQYF
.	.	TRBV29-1	CSVGQGVGEQYF
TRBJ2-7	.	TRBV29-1	CSVVFHEQYF
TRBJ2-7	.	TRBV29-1	CSVDRGGTYEQYF
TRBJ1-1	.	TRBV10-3	CAIRPGRGNTEAFF
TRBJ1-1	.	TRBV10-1	CASSAGQGNTEAFF
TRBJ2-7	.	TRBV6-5	CASSLFRGEQYF
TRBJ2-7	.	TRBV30	CAWSPWGSEQYF